Below, 17 T cell receptor beta chains from the same sample are listed, as sequenced in a study of radiation and T cells in renal cell carcinoma (dated by TCRdb to about 2020). According to the study, the label for this sample's time point signals: blood 2 weeks post-SBRT. Reading the label with the study, this specimen's treatment or condition is: 15 Gy SBRT to primary tumor, nephrectomy 4 weeks later. The library was built by means of the immunoSEQ multiplex PCR assay. The table comes from immuneACCESS by way of TCRdb, which keeps in-frame sequences with V and J called. Part of the clones is missing from these tables; in studies checked, under half for an unresolved V gene and the rest for unknown reasons. This sample comprises approximately 120,000 clones, over 75% of them detected only once. The top ten constitute around 6.1% of the sample. Sequenced here: blood, sampled from a patient whose treatment included radiotherapy and nephrectomy. The origin of the receptors is a middle-aged man with renal cell carcinoma.

The chain recombines TRBV4-3 with TRBJ2-1; TRBD2 matches 11 bases. Per germline, CDR1 LGHNA and CDR2 YSLEER. The CDR3 length is 14 residues. Trimming at V came to 0 bases and at J to 14 bases, leaving 6 bases not matched to a gene. CDR3 loop: CASSQEIAGGPKFF. The CDR3 DNA sequence: TGCGCCAGCAGCCAAGAGATAGCGGGGGGGCCAAAGTTCTTC.

The V call is TRBV27, the J call TRBJ2-3; weak D call: TRBD2 (5 bases). Germline V gives CDR1 MNHEY, CDR2 SMNVEV (reference sequence). V dropped 5 bases and J dropped 3 bases, with 18 bases sitting between them. The CDR3 contains 16 residues. The CDR3 DNA sequence: TGTGCCAGCAGTCTTGGACTCCATATTAAAACAGATACGCAGTATTTT. Protein sequence: CASSLGLHIKTDTQYF.

This chain joins TRBV7-2 and TRBJ2-7; D unclear. The V and J ends lost 5 bases and 3 bases respectively, with 11 bases between them. Per the germline V gene, CDR1 is SGHTA and CDR2 is FQGNSA. This CDR3 contains 13 residues. The CDR3: CASSLGWGYEQYF. In DNA form, the CDR3 reads TGTGCCAGCAGCCTAGGGTGGGGCTACGAGCAGTACTTC.

The V and J genes are TRBV19 and TRBJ2-1; 12 nucleotides agree with TRBD2. This CDR3 has 18 amino acids. With 4 bases clipped from V and 1 base from J, the junction kept 8 bases outside the gene matches. Germline CDR1 and CDR2: LNHDA and SQIVND (reference sequence). This CDR3 is CASSRYGLAGTSYNEQFF. CDR3 DNA: TGTGCCAGTAGTAGATACGGACTAGCGGGGACGTCCTACAATGAGCAGTTCTTC. Drawing the rest from reference TRBV19 and TRBJ2-1, the complete variable domain is DGGITQSPKYLFRKEGQNVTLSCEQNLNHDAMYWYRQDPGQGLRLIYYSQIVNDFQKGDIAEGYSVSREKKESFPLTVTSAQKNPTAFYLCASSRYGLAGTSYNEQFFGPGTRLTVL.

The CDR3, as DNA: TGTGCCAGCAGTTTATCGTGGGATACGCAGTATTTT. Translation gives CASSLSWDTQYF. The chain links TRBV27 to TRBJ2-3, with D uncertain. Trimming removed 0 bases at V and 6 bases at J, with 4 bases between. The CDR3 length is 12 residues. CDR1 is MNHEY, CDR2 SMNVEV, per germline (reference sequence).

The chain combines TRBV30 with TRBJ1-5, with D maybe TRBD1 (6 bases). V was shortened by 4 bases and J by 6 bases, with 19 bases between the two germline ends. There are 15 residues in the CDR3. The germline gives CDR1 GTSNPN, CDR2 SVGIG (reference sequence). The CDR3 sequence is CAWTPTGLSSQPQHF. Here the CDR3 DNA reads TGTGCCTGGACACCCACAGGGTTGTCGAGTCAGCCCCAGCATTTT.

This sequence joins TRBV10-3 and TRBJ1-6, with TRBD1 as a possible D gene (5 bases). Trimming removed 3 bases from V and 10 bases from J, with 22 bases in between. The CDR3 loop spans 17 amino acids. Germline V gives CDR1 ENHRY, CDR2 SYGVKD. CDR3 nucleotide sequence: TGTGCCATCAGTGACCTCCCTAGGGGCGGTTTCCACTCACCCCTCCACTTT. This translates into CAISDLPRGGFHSPLHF.

The chain recombines TRBV27 with TRBJ1-1, with 11 bases matching TRBD1. Germline V gene sequence: CDR1 MNHEY, CDR2 SMNVEV (reference sequence). The CDR3 runs 15 residues. V lost 5 bases to trimming and J lost 4 bases; unmatched junction nucleotides: 6. The DNA for the CDR3 is TGTGCCAGCAGTGGACAGGGGGCGTGGAGCACTGAAGCTTTCTTT. Its translation: CASSGQGAWSTEAFF.

This sequence joins TRBV6-4 and TRBJ2-1; either TRBD1 or TRBD2 may fit D (5 bases each). Deletions cut 6 bases from V and 4 bases from J, with 10 bases between. CDR3 length: 13 amino acids. CDR1 is MRHNA, CDR2 SNTAGT, per germline. CDR3 nucleotides: TGTGCCAGCAGCCGGGACCTATACAATGAGCAGTTCTTC. Its translation is CASSRDLYNEQFF.

This chain links TRBV30 with TRBJ1-6; D perhaps matches TRBD1 (6 bases). This CDR3 has 16 amino acids. Germline V gene sequence: CDR1 GTSNPN, CDR2 SVGIG (reference sequence). V gave up 0 bases and J gave up 0 bases, with 9 bases separating them. CDR3 amino acids: CAWSVAGASYNSPLHF. The DNA for the CDR3 is TGTGCCTGGAGTGTAGCAGGGGCCTCCTATAATTCACCCCTCCACTTT.

The chain has TRBV2 and TRBJ1-4, with D possibly TRBD1 on 6 matching bases. Looked up from germline, CDR1 is SNHLY and CDR2 is FYNNEI. The CDR3 is made up of 14 amino acids. The germline V and J ends were trimmed by 7 bases and 5 bases, with 14 bases remaining between them. CDR3 bases: TGTGCCAGCACCCCAGGGGTGGCGAATGAAAAACTGTTTTTT. Its translation: CASTPGVANEKLFF.

In DNA, the CDR3 is TGTGCCAGCAGTGAAGGAGGTGGCGTCCGACTCGGGACCTTC. Translated, it gives CASSEGGGVRLGTF. V gene TRBV6-1 combines with J gene TRBJ1-2; no clear D gene. The CDR3 covers 14 residues. Germline CDR1 is MNHNS and CDR2 is SASEGT. Trimming left V 1 base short and J 14 bases short, with 20 bases between.

Note on this clone: One end of the junction fails to match germline, which may point to a read error. This chain connects TRBV7-2 to TRBJ2-7; 9 nucleotides align to TRBD2. The CDR3 is made up of 17 amino acids. Germline V lookup: CDR1 SGHTA, CDR2 FQGNSA. CDR3 DNA sequence: TGTGCCAGCAGCTTAGTCGCAGCGGGAGGAGGGGCTTACGCGCAGTACTTC. This codes for CASSLVAAGGGAYAQYF.

The V call is TRBV7-2, the J call TRBJ2-3; no clear D gene. The V and J ends lost 1 base and 0 bases respectively, with 8 bases between them. The CDR3 runs to 15 residues. Per the germline V gene, CDR1 is SGHTA and CDR2 is FQGNSA. CDR3 sequence (DNA): TGTGCCAGCAGCTTAGGTCCGGCTAGCACAGATACGCAGTATTTT. It encodes CASSLGPASTDTQYF.

The CDR3 DNA follows: TGCGCCAGCAGCTTGATAAAGGACGGGGGAGAAGCTTTCTTT. This translates into CASSLIKDGGEAFF. The chain is built from TRBV5-1 and TRBJ1-1; D may be TRBD1 (5 bases). Trimming removed 1 base at V and 8 bases at J, with 15 bases between. Looked up from germline, CDR1 is SGHRS and CDR2 is YFSETQ. The CDR3 length is 14 residues.

V usage is TRBV7-9 and J usage is TRBJ2-7; 8 bases match TRBD1. Germline CDR1 SEHNR, CDR2 FQNEAQ (reference sequence). V dropped 5 bases and J dropped 6; count of bases not matched to a gene: 3. There are 12 residues in the CDR3. The CDR3 nucleotides are TGTGCCAGCAGCCCCGACAGGGGCGAGCAGTACTTC. Translated: CASSPDRGEQYF.

V and J are TRBV7-2 and TRBJ2-5, with D perhaps TRBD2 (5 bases). Trimming removed 1 base at V and 7 bases at J, with 13 bases between. Germline V lookup: CDR1 SGHTA, CDR2 FQGNSA. The CDR3 covers 14 residues. CDR3 coding DNA: TGTGCCAGCAGCTTAGGGCCGGGATCGGGGACCCAGTACTTC. Amino acids: CASSLGPGSGTQYF.